The 26 T cell receptor beta chains below all came from one sample that was sequenced in a study of control samples from healthy donors and cancer patients. TCRdb keeps only in-frame clones here, not all; method: immunoSEQ multiplex PCR. The sample carries 400,000 to 450,000 clones, more than 80% recorded once. The sequenced material came from PBMCs. All receptors derive from a man in his forties with head and neck cancer.

The chain has TRBV19 and TRBJ2-5; a possible D gene is TRBD2 (6 bases). The V and J ends lost 4 bases and 5 bases respectively, with 20 bases between them. Germline V gene lookup returns CDR1 LNHDA and CDR2 SQIVND (reference sequence). The CDR3 runs 16 residues. The CDR3 DNA reads TGTGCCAGTAGTACCTCGTGGGGAGGAGGCTTGGAGACCCAGTACTTC. It translates to CASSTSWGGGLETQYF. Complete variable domain (other parts from reference TRBV19 and TRBJ2-5): DGGITQSPKYLFRKEGQNVTLSCEQNLNHDAMYWYRQDPGQGLRLIYYSQIVNDFQKGDIAEGYSVSREKKESFPLTVTSAQKNPTAFYLCASSTSWGGGLETQYFGPGTRLLVL.

The chain uses TRBV29-1 and TRBJ2-7; 11 bases are a match to TRBD2. V trimming: 6 bases; J trimming: 3 bases; junction bases outside the gene matches: 1. Germline CDR1 is SQVTM and CDR2 is ANQGSEA. The CDR3 is 12 residues long. CDR3 coding DNA: TGCAGCGTAACTAGCGGGAGCTACGAGCAGTACTTC. It encodes CSVTSGSYEQYF.

The gene calls are TRBV6-1 and TRBJ2-7; 16 bases align to TRBD2. V shed 3 bases, J shed 4 bases, and the junction held 9 bases outside the gene matches. Germline lookup yields CDR1 MNHNS and CDR2 SASEGT. The CDR3 sequence is 18 residues long. The CDR3 is CASSDLKGTSGRAYEQYF. CDR3 nucleotide sequence: TGTGCCAGCAGTGACCTAAAAGGGACTAGCGGGAGGGCTTACGAGCAGTACTTC.

J is TRBJ2-7 and V is TRBV2; tentative D call: TRBD2 (5 bases). Deletions cut 1 base from V and 6 bases from J, with 16 bases between. The CDR3 contains 15 residues. The germline gives CDR1 SNHLY, CDR2 FYNNEI. In nucleotides, the CDR3 is TGTGCCAGCAGTGAAGGCGGGCCTTTTGGGCCCGAGCAGTACTTC. The encoded protein is CASSEGGPFGPEQYF.

A single count supports this clone. The rearrangement uses TRBV7-5 and TRBJ1-1; the table's D call, TRBD1, has no DNA check behind it. TRBV7-5 is annotated as a pseudogene. The CDR3 contains 14 residues. CDR3 in amino acids: CARSLGQVCTEAFF. Written as DNA, the CDR3 is TGTGCCAGAAGCTTAGGGCAGGTTTGCACTGAAGCTTTCTTT.

V and J are TRBV5-1 and TRBJ2-2; a weak D match, TRBD1 (5 bases). The CDR3 totals 17 residues. Trimming shortened V by 0 bases and J by 0 bases, and 12 bases separated the two germline ends. Germline loops: CDR1 SGHRS, CDR2 YFSETQ. The CDR3 DNA reads TGCGCCAGCAGCTTGGATCCCGGCAGGGCGAACACCGGGGAGCTGTTTTTT. Protein: CASSLDPGRANTGELFF. Full variable domain (rest looked up from reference TRBV5-1 and TRBJ2-2): KAGVTQTPRYLIKTRGQQVTLSCSPISGHRSVSWYQQTPGQGLQFLFEYFSETQRNKGNFPGRFSGRQFSNSRSEMNVSTLELGDSALYLCASSLDPGRANTGELFFGEGSRLTVL.

This chain links TRBV27 with TRBJ2-5; unclear D gene. The CDR3 length is 12 residues. The germline V gene has CDR1 MNHEY and CDR2 SMNVEV (reference sequence). Deletions cut 0 bases from V and 5 bases from J, with 4 bases between. The CDR3, as DNA: TGTGCCAGCAGTTTATCAGGGGAGACCCAGTACTTC. It is translated as CASSLSGETQYF.

For the CDR3, the DNA is TGCAGCGTGTCCCATAAGGGGACAGCCAGCGCCTACGAGCAGTACTTC. Translation: CSVSHKGTASAYEQYF. The chain joins TRBV29-1 to TRBJ2-7, with 7 positions matching TRBD1. Germline assignment: CDR1 SQVTM and CDR2 ANQGSEA. This CDR3 spans 16 amino acids. The J segment lost 2 bases and the V segment lost 6 bases, leaving 16 bases of the junction unmatched.

This chain links TRBV9 with TRBJ2-6; tentatively, D is TRBD2 (6 bases). CDR3 length: 16 amino acids. Germline V gives CDR1 SGDLS, CDR2 YYNGEE. The germline V and J ends were trimmed by 0 bases and 2 bases, with 9 bases remaining between them. In DNA form, the CDR3 reads TGTGCCAGCAGCGTAGCTGGAGGGGCTGGGGCCAACGTCCTGACTTTC. This translates into CASSVAGGAGANVLTF.

The chain recombines TRBV14 with TRBJ2-7; 12 bases are shared with TRBD1. CDR1 and CDR2 (germline): SGHDN, FVKESK. The CDR3 contains 15 residues. With 2 bases clipped from V and 5 bases from J, the junction kept 4 bases outside the gene matches. The DNA of the CDR3 is TGTGCCAGCAGCCAAACCGGGACAGGGGGCAACGAGCAGTACTTC. It translates to CASSQTGTGGNEQYF.

This chain links TRBV3-1 (or the pseudogene TRBV3-2) with TRBJ2-7, with D hard to call. Germline V gene data show CDR1 as LGHDT and CDR2 as YNNKEL (reference sequence). With 1 base removed from V and 10 bases from J, the gap between germline ends came to 11 bases. The CDR3 covers 12 residues. CDR3 coding DNA: TGTGCCAGCAGCCAAGGTCGGCTAGTTCAGTACTTC. Translated: CASSQGRLVQYF.

Remarks on this clone: A read error may produce the germline difference seen at one junction end. This rearrangement joins TRBV9 to TRBJ2-2; the match to TRBD1 covers 8 bases. CDR1 is SGDLS, CDR2 YYNGEE, per germline. This CDR3 contains 16 residues. This chain's CDR3 is CASSPTYRGNAGELFF. Here the CDR3 DNA reads TGTGCCAGCAGTCCCACCTACAGGGGGAACGCCGGGGAGCTGTTTTTT.

The V and J genes are TRBV29-1 and TRBJ2-1; no firm D call. This CDR3 is built from 13 residues. The germline V gene encodes CDR1 SQVTM and CDR2 ANQGSEA. With 1 base removed from V and 5 bases from J, the gap between germline ends came to 9 bases. The CDR3 protein is CSVEGQADNEQFF. The CDR3 nucleotides read TGCAGCGTTGAAGGTCAGGCGGACAATGAGCAGTTCTTC.

The chain couples TRBV30 to TRBJ2-7; possible D gene TRBD2, 5 bases. This CDR3 comprises 14 residues. Trimming cost V 3 bases and J 3 bases, with 15 bases left between them. The V gene's germline CDR1 is GTSNPN and CDR2 SVGIG (reference sequence). The CDR3 loop reads CAWSKALGDYEQYF. Here the CDR3 DNA reads TGTGCCTGGAGCAAGGCTCTGGGAGACTACGAGCAGTACTTC.

The rearrangement joins TRBV11-2 to TRBJ2-7; 8 nucleotides line up with TRBD1. This CDR3 is 15 amino acids long. CDR1 and CDR2 from the germline V gene are SGHAT and FQNNGV. V lost 5 bases to trimming and J lost 2 bases; unmatched junction nucleotides: 8. The CDR3 loop reads CASSMPRTGPYEQYF. The CDR3 region has the DNA TGTGCCAGCAGCATGCCTCGGACAGGGCCCTACGAGCAGTACTTC.

V and J are TRBV28 and TRBJ1-2; TRBD1 agrees at 7 bases. The germline V gene has CDR1 MDHEN and CDR2 SYDVKM. The CDR3 length is 13 residues. With V trimmed by 11 bases and J by 8 bases, 14 bases remained unmatched. Here the CDR3 DNA reads TGTGCCTCCCAGGGGGACGGCCGCCCAGGCTACACCTTC. Translating it yields CASQGDGRPGYTF.

This rearrangement joins TRBV6-2 or TRBV6-3 to TRBJ2-5; 14 bases are a match to TRBD2. Germline V gene lookup returns CDR1 MNHEY and CDR2 SVGEGT. V gave up 2 bases and J gave up 2 bases; unmatched junction bases: 4. The CDR3 covers 17 residues. The CDR3 here is CASSYGTSGGEQETQYF. The CDR3, as DNA: TGTGCCAGCAGTTACGGGACTAGCGGGGGAGAGCAAGAGACCCAGTACTTC.

The V gene is TRBV28, the J gene TRBJ1-2, with D maybe TRBD1 (6 bases). Deletions cut 6 bases from V and 6 bases from J, with 14 bases between. The CDR3 consists of 13 residues. Germline V CDR1 and CDR2: MDHEN, SYDVKM. The CDR3 DNA reads TGTGCCAGCAGGCCGACAGGTCCCAATGGCTACACCTTC. Its translation: CASRPTGPNGYTF.

This sequence joins TRBV19 and TRBJ1-1, with D perhaps TRBD1 (5 bases). Between the trimmed V and J ends, which lost 6 bases and 4 bases, there was a span of 15 bases. The length of the CDR3 is 14 residues. CDR1 LNHDA and CDR2 SQIVND come from the germline V gene (reference sequence). The CDR3 coding sequence is TGTGCCAGTAGCGAGACCAGGGACGGCACTGAAGCTTTCTTT. This translates into CASSETRDGTEAFF.

This clone was recorded a few times. The chain employs TRBV27 and TRBJ1-5, with 9 bases that match TRBD1. With V trimmed by 0 bases and J by 7 bases, 13 bases remained unmatched. CDR1 MNHEY and CDR2 SMNVEV come from the germline V gene (reference sequence). The CDR3 has 18 residues. CDR3 amino acids: CASSLSMVPGTGRQPQHF. The CDR3 nucleotides read TGTGCCAGCAGTTTATCGATGGTGCCCGGGACAGGGCGACAGCCCCAGCATTTT.

J is TRBJ2-5 and V is TRBV15; D is possibly TRBD1 or TRBD2 (5 bases each). The CDR3 is 14 amino acids. Trimming shortened V by 5 bases and J by 3 bases, and 13 bases separated the two germline ends. Germline V gene sequence: CDR1 LNHNV, CDR2 YYDKDF (reference sequence). The CDR3 nucleotides read TGTGCCACCAGCCCCGGGACGGGTAAAGAGACCCAGTACTTC. As protein: CATSPGTGKETQYF.

J is TRBJ2-3 and V is TRBV11-2, with 8 nucleotides matching TRBD2. The CDR3 extends over 14 amino acids. Losses at the gene ends were 0 bases for V and 4 bases for J; bases not matched to a gene: 0. Germline V lookup: CDR1 SGHAT, CDR2 FQNNGV. The CDR3 bases are TGTGCCAGCAGCTTAGACGGGGGGGCAGATACGCAGTATTTT. It specifies CASSLDGGADTQYF.

The rearrangement joins TRBV19 to TRBJ2-2; D possibly corresponds to TRBD1 (5 bases). Between the trimmed V and J ends, which lost 0 bases and 2 bases, there was a span of 13 bases. This CDR3 spans 17 amino acids. Looked up from germline, CDR1 is LNHDA and CDR2 is SQIVND (reference sequence). CDR3 loop: CASSIDLETVNTGELFF. For the CDR3, the DNA is TGTGCCAGTAGTATAGATCTCGAGACAGTTAACACCGGGGAGCTGTTTTTT.

The chain employs TRBV19 and TRBJ2-1, with TRBD2 matching 10 bases. Losses at the gene ends were 4 bases for V and 1 base for J; bases not matched to a gene: 19. The length of the CDR3 is 21 residues. Germline V CDR1 and CDR2: LNHDA, SQIVND (reference sequence). CDR3 residues: CASSKAGASGLADSSYNEQFF. DNA for the CDR3: TGTGCCAGTAGTAAAGCAGGGGCGAGCGGACTAGCGGATTCATCCTACAATGAGCAGTTCTTC.

The rearrangement links TRBV20-1 to TRBJ1-3; no clear D gene. CDR1 and CDR2 (germline): DFQATT, SNEGSKA (reference sequence). The V and J ends lost 6 bases and 8 bases respectively, with 11 bases between them. This CDR3 spans 11 amino acids. For the CDR3, the DNA is TGCAGTGCCGGTAGGGAAGACACCATATATTTT. This sequence encodes CSAGREDTIYF.

The V and J genes are TRBV6-5 and TRBJ1-2; no clear D gene. Trimming shortened V by 8 bases and J by 0 bases, and 16 bases separated the two germline ends. This CDR3 region has 15 residues. Looked up from germline, CDR1 is MNHEY and CDR2 is SVGAGI. The CDR3 loop reads CASRTAGITNYGYTF. The CDR3 bases are TGTGCCAGCCGGACTGCAGGCATTACTAACTATGGCTACACCTTC.